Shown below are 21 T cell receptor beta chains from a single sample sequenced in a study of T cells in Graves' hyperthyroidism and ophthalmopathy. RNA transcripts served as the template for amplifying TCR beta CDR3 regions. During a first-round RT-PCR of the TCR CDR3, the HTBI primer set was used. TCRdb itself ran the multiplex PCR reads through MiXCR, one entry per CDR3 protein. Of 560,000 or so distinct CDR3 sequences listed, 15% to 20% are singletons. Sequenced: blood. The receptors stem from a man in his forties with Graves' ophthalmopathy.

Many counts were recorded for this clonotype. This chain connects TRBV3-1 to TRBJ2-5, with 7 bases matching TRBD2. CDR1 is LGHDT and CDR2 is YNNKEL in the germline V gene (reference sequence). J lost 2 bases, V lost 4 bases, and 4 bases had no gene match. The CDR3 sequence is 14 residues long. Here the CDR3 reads CASSRPGGQETQYF. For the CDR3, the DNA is TGTGCCAGCAGCCGACCGGGGGGACAAGAGACCCAGTACTTC.

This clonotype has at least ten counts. This CDR3 is CASSYSAGSYEQYF. CDR3 nucleotides: TGTGCCAGCAGTTACTCGGCTGGCTCCTACGAGCAGTACTTC. V is TRBV6-5 and J is TRBJ2-7; the D is unclear. This CDR3 is 14 amino acids long. Trimming removed 0 bases from V and 0 bases from J, with 6 bases in between. Germline V gene sequence: CDR1 MNHEY, CDR2 SVGAGI.

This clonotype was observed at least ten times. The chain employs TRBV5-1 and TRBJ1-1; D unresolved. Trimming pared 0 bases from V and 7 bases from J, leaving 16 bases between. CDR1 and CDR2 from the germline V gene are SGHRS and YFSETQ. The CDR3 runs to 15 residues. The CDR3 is CASSLERAGLSEAFF. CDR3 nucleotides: TGCGCCAGCAGCTTGGAAAGAGCAGGCCTAAGTGAAGCTTTCTTT.

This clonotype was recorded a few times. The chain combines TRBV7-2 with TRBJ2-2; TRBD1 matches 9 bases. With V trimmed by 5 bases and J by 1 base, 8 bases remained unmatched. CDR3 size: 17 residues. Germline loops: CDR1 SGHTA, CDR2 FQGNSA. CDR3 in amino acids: CASSLTMGQGNTGELFF. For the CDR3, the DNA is TGTGCCAGCAGCCTAACTATGGGACAGGGGAACACCGGGGAGCTGTTTTTT.

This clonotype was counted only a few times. CDR3 loop: CASSYEMPANTGELFF. In nucleotides, the CDR3 is TGTGCCAGCAGTTACGAGATGCCAGCGAACACCGGGGAGCTGTTTTTT. This chain connects TRBV6-2 or TRBV6-3 to TRBJ2-2, with D unresolved. The CDR3 consists of 16 residues. V shed 2 bases and J shed 0 bases, with 10 bases lying between them. Germline V gene sequence: CDR1 MNHEY, CDR2 SVGEGT.

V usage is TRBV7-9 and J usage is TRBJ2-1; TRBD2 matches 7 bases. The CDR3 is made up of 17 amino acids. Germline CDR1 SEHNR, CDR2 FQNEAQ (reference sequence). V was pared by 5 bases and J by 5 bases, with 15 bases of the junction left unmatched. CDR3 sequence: CASSPPPWREGNNEQFF. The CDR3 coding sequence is TGTGCCAGCAGCCCCCCGCCGTGGAGGGAGGGAAACAATGAGCAGTTCTTC. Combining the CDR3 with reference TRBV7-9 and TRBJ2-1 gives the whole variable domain DTGVSQNPRHKITKRGQNVTFRCDPISEHNRLYWYRQTLGQGPEFLTYFQNEAQLEKSRLLSDRFSAERPKGSFSTLEIQRTEQGDSAMYLCASSPPPWREGNNEQFFGPGTRLTVL.

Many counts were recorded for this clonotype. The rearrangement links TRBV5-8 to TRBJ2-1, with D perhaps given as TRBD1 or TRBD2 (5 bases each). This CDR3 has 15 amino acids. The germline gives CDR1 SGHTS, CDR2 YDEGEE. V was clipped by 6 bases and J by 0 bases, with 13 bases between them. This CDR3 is CASTPGRSSYNEQFF. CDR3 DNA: TGTGCCAGCACCCCGGGGCGGAGCTCCTACAATGAGCAGTTCTTC.

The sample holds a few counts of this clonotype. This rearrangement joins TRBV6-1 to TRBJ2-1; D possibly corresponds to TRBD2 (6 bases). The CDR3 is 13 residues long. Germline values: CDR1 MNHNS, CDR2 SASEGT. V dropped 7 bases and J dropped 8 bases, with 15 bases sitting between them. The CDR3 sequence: CASTGGTSHEQFF. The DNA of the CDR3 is TGTGCCAGCACCGGGGGAACTAGCCATGAGCAGTTCTTC.

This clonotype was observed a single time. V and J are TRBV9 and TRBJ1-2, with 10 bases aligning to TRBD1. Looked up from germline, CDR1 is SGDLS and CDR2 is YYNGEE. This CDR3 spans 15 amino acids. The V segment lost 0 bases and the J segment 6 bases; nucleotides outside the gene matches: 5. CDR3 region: CASSVGTGGWDGYTF. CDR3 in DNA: TGTGCCAGCAGCGTAGGGACAGGGGGATGGGATGGCTACACCTTC.

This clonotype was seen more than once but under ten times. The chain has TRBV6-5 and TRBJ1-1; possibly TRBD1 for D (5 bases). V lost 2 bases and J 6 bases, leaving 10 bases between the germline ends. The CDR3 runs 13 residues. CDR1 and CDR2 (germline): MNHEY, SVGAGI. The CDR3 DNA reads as TGTGCCAGCAGTTACGCAGGGAATCCTGAAGCTTTCTTT. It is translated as CASSYAGNPEAFF.

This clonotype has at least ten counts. The CDR3 is CASSFSPSGHNEQFF. CDR3 nucleotide sequence: TGTGCCAGCAGCTTTTCGCCTAGCGGTCACAATGAGCAGTTCTTC. The chain combines TRBV11-2 with TRBJ2-1; 7 positions match TRBD2. Germline V CDR1 and CDR2: SGHAT, FQNNGV. V lost 3 bases to trimming and J lost 5 bases; unmatched junction nucleotides: 7. The CDR3 is 15 amino acids.

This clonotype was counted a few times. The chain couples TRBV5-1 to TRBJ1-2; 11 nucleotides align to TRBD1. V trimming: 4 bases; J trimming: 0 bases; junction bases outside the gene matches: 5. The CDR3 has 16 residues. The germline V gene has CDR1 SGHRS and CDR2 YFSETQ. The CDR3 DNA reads TGCGCCAGCAGCATTAGGACAGGGGGCCCTAACTATGGCTACACCTTC. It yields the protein CASSIRTGGPNYGYTF. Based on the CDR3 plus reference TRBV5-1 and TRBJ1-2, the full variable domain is KAGVTQTPRYLIKTRGQQVTLSCSPISGHRSVSWYQQTPGQGLQFLFEYFSETQRNKGNFPGRFSGRQFSNSRSEMNVSTLELGDSALYLCASSIRTGGPNYGYTFGSGTRLTVV.

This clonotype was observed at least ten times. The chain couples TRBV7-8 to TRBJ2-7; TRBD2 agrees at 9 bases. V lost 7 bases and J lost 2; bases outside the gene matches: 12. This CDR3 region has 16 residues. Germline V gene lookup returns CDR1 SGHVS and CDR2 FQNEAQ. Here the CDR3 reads CASNIYAGGDPYEQYF. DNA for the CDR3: TGTGCCAGCAACATATACGCGGGAGGGGATCCCTACGAGCAGTACTTC. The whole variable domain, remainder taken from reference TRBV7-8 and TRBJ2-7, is GAGVSQSPRYKVAKRGQDVALRCDPISGHVSLFWYQQALGQGPEFLTYFQNEAQLDKSGLPSDRFFAERPEGSVSTLKIQRTQQEDSAVYLCASNIYAGGDPYEQYFGPGTRLTVT.

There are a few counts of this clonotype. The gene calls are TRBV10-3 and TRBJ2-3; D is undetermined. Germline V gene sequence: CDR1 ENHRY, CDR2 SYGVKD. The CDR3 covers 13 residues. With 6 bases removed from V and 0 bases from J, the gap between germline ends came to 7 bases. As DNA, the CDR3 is TGTGCCATCAGGGAAACTAGCACAGATACGCAGTATTTT. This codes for CAIRETSTDTQYF.

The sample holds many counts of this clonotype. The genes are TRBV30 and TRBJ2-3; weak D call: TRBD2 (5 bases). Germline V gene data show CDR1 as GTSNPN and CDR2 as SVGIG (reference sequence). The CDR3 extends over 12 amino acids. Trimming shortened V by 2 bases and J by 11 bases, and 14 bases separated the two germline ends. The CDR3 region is CAWSPSGIEQYF. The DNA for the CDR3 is TGTGCCTGGAGTCCCAGCGGTATAGAGCAGTATTTT.

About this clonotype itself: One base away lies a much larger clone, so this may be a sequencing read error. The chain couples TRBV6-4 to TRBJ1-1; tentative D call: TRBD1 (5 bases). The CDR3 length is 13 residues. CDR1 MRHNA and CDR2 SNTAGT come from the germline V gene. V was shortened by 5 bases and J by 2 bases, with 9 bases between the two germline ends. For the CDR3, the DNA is TGTGCCAGCAGTTACGGGACCAACACTGAAGCTTTCTTT. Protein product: CASSYGTNTEAFF.

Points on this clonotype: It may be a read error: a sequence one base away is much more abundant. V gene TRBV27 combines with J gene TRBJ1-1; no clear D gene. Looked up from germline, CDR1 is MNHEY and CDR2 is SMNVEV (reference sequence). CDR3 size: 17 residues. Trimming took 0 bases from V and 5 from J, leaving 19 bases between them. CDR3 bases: TGTGCCAGCAGTTTATCGAGCGGGGAGGTTACGGTTACTGAAGCTTTCTTT. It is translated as CASSLSSGEVTVTEAFF.

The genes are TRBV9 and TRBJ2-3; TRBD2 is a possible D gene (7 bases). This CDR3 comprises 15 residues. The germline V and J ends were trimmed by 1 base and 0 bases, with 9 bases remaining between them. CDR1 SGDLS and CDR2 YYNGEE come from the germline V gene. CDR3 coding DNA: TGTGCCAGCAGCGTAAAGGGGGGGAGCACAGATACGCAGTATTTT. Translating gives CASSVKGGSTDTQYF.

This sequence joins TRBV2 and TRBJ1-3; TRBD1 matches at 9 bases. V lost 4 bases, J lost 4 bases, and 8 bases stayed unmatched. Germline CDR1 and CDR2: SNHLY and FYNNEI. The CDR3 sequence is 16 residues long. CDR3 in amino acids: CASSAPWTGAGNTIYF. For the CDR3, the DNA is TGTGCCAGCAGTGCCCCCTGGACAGGGGCAGGAAACACCATATATTTT.

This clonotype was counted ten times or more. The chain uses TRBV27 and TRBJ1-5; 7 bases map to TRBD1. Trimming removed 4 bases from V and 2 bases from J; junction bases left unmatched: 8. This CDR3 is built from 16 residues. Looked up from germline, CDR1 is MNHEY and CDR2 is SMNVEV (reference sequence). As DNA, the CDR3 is TGTGCCAGCAGTTCCCTAGGGGGCGCGGGCAATCAGCCCCAGCATTTT. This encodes CASSSLGGAGNQPQHF.

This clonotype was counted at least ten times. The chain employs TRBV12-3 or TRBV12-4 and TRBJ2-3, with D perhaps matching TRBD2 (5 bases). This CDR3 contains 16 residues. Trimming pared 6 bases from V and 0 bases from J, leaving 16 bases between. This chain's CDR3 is CASSPHAAGSTDTQYF. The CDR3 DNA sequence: TGTGCCAGCAGCCCCCACGCGGCGGGCAGCACAGATACGCAGTATTTT.